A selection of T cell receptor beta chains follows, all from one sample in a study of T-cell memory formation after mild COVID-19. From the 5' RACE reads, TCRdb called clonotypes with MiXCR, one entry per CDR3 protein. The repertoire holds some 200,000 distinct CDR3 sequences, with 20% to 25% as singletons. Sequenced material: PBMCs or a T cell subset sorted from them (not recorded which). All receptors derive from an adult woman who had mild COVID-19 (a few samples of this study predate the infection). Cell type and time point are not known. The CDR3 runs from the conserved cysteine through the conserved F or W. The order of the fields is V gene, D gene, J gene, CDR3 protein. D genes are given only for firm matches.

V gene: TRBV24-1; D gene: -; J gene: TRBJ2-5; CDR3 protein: CATSEIDSFQETQYF
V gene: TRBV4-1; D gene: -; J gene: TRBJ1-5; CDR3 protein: CASSQNSGRNQPQHF
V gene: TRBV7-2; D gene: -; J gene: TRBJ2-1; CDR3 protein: CASSPRAGSLTEQFF
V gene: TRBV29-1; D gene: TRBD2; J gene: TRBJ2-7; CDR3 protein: CSVEPLLAGVTYEQYF
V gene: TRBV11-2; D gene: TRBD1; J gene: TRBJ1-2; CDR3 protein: CASSLGGTGSGGYTF
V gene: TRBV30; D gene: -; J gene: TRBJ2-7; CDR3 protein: CAWSDRPYEQYF
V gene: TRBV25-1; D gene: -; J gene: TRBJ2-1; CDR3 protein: CASTHVGGGEQFF
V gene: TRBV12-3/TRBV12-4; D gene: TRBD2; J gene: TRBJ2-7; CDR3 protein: CASSPISGRDEQYF
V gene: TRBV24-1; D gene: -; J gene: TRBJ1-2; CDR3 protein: CATSDEERGYTF
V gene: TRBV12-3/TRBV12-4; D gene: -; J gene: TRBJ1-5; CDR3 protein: CASSLEQGNLAQHF
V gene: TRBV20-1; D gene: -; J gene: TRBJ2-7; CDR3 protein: CSAEGPLTDEQYF
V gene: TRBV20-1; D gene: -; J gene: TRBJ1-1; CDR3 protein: CSAPQDMNTEAFF
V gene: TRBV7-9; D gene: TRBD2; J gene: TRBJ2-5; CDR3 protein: CASSSSGGSIGKETQYF
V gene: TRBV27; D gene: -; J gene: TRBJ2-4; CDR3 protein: CASSLSGWGDKVQYF
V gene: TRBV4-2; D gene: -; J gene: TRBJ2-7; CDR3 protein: CASSQVLTGGSQYF
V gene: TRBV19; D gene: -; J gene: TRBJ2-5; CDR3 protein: CASSTIGASLRVETKYF
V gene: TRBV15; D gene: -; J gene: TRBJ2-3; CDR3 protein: CATSRKSTDTQYF